This record covers a single TCR beta chain. Its antigen remains unidentified. Survey-level immunoSEQ v3.0 assays were run. TCRdb keeps only in-frame clones here, not all; method: immunoSEQ multiplex PCR. The sample yields nearly 30,000 clones, 75% to 90% seen once. This specimen belongs to a study of long-term antiretroviral therapy in people with HIV. Study outcomes and limitations: When set beside controls, HIV repertoires had CDR3 length ranges that were narrower.

Germline CDR1 SGHRS, CDR2 YFSETQ. The CDR3 has 15 residues. Between the trimmed V and J ends, which lost 0 bases and 8 bases, there was a span of 14 bases. The chain couples TRBV5-1 to TRBJ1-4; D is possibly TRBD1 (5 bases). Here the sequenced sample was unsorted PBMCs, taken 3.2 years before starting antiretroviral therapy. The TCR sequence derives from a man between 50 and 59 years old with HIV. CDR3 loop: CASSLAGQRGEKLFF. CDR3 coding DNA: TGCGCCAGCAGCTTGGCCGGACAAAGAGGGGAAAAACTGTTTTTT.